This passage covers 23 T cell receptor beta chains from one sample sequenced in a study of cytomegalovirus exposure and HLA in healthy donors. The PCR employed 60 Vbeta primers together with 13 Jbeta primers. Measured with immunoSEQ multiplex PCR; TCRdb has only the in-frame clones, and not every one. The sample shows some 170,000 clones, 72% of them seen only once. Sequencing was carried out using PBMCs. These receptor sequences come from a human donor in good health.

This chain links TRBV10-2 with TRBJ2-1; 11 bases line up with TRBD2. Trimming cost V 0 bases and J 8 bases; bases outside gene matches: 6. Germline CDR1 WSHSY, CDR2 SAAADI. The CDR3 runs to 16 residues. The CDR3 reads CASSESRLAGGYEQFF. CDR3 nucleotides: TGCGCCAGCAGTGAGTCGAGGCTAGCGGGGGGCTATGAGCAGTTCTTC.

The sample holds a few counts of this clone. J is TRBJ2-7 and V is TRBV19; D is perhaps TRBD2 (6 bases). The length of the CDR3 is 14 residues. CDR1 and CDR2 (germline): LNHDA, SQIVND (reference sequence). Trimming pared 3 bases from V and 2 bases from J, leaving 11 bases between. The CDR3 region is CASSIIGSTYEQYF. CDR3 nucleotide sequence: TGTGCCAGTAGTATTATCGGGAGCACCTACGAGCAGTACTTC. Full variable domain (rest looked up from reference TRBV19 and TRBJ2-7): DGGITQSPKYLFRKEGQNVTLSCEQNLNHDAMYWYRQDPGQGLRLIYYSQIVNDFQKGDIAEGYSVSREKKESFPLTVTSAQKNPTAFYLCASSIIGSTYEQYFGPGTRLTVT.

This clone was counted a few times. The rearrangement uses TRBV7-8 and TRBJ2-3; 8 bases align to TRBD2. Germline CDR1 and CDR2: SGHVS and FQNEAQ. V dropped 3 bases and J dropped 3; count of bases not matched to a gene: 11. CDR3 length: 17 residues. The CDR3, as DNA: TGTGCCAGCAGCTTGTTTACAGGGTCGGGGGGGACAGATACGCAGTATTTT. The encoded protein is CASSLFTGSGGTDTQYF.

The table lists this clone with a few counts. The chain combines TRBV5-1 with TRBJ1-5; 12 positions agree with TRBD1. Germline CDR1 and CDR2: SGHRS and YFSETQ. Trimming removed 4 bases from V and 5 bases from J; junction bases left unmatched: 7. This CDR3 comprises 16 residues. The CDR3 protein is CASSQGTGGPDQPQHF. The CDR3 nucleotides are TGCGCCAGCAGCCAGGGGACAGGGGGCCCTGATCAGCCCCAGCATTTT.

This chain uses TRBV27 with TRBJ1-2, with 7 bases that match TRBD1. CDR3 length: 16 amino acids. The V gene end was trimmed by 5 bases and the J gene end by 5 bases; junction bases not matched to a gene: 14. The V gene's germline CDR1 is MNHEY and CDR2 SMNVEV (reference sequence). The CDR3 region has the DNA TGTGCCAGCAGTCCAGACAGGGAACCCTCCCATTATGGCTACACCTTC. It yields the protein CASSPDREPSHYGYTF.

The rearrangement uses TRBV27 and TRBJ1-6, with D perhaps matching TRBD1 (6 bases). With 7 bases removed from V and 6 bases from J, the gap between germline ends came to 16 bases. Germline values: CDR1 MNHEY, CDR2 SMNVEV (reference sequence). The CDR3 sequence is 15 residues long. This chain's CDR3 is CASTRNSRGNSPLHF. Written as DNA, the CDR3 is TGTGCCAGCACCCGCAACAGCAGGGGTAATTCACCCCTCCACTTT.

To note about this clone: The limits of the CDR3 on the DNA are not certain, so only TCRdb's listed CDR3 is given. The rearrangement joins TRBV5-6 to TRBJ1-2; the table's D gene call, TRBD1, was not cross checked with the DNA. CDR1 and CDR2 (germline): SGHDT, YYEEEE. The CDR3 totals 12 residues, both ends included. The CDR3 protein is CASSFGRGTDTF.

The gene calls are TRBV19 and TRBJ1-4, with D unresolved. Germline CDR1 is LNHDA and CDR2 is SQIVND (reference sequence). V lost 3 bases and J 4 bases, leaving 6 bases between the germline ends. This CDR3 contains 13 residues. The CDR3 sequence is CASSITVNEKLFF. The CDR3 DNA is TGTGCCAGTAGTATTACAGTTAATGAAAAACTGTTTTTT.

This chain joins TRBV5-1 and TRBJ2-3, with D possibly TRBD1 on 6 matching bases. Trimming removed 5 bases at V and 2 bases at J, with 15 bases between. The CDR3 sequence is 15 residues long. The V gene's germline CDR1 is SGHRS and CDR2 YFSETQ. The CDR3 bases are TGCGCCAGCAGTATTACGGGACACTTCACAGATACGCAGTATTTT. It specifies CASSITGHFTDTQYF.

J is TRBJ1-2 and V is TRBV6-5, with D possibly TRBD1 on 5 matching bases. V was cut by 6 bases and J by 6 bases, with 11 bases left in between. CDR1 is MNHEY and CDR2 is SVGAGI in the germline V gene. There are 12 residues in the CDR3. Here the CDR3 reads CASRRGGDGYTF. CDR3 bases: TGTGCCAGCAGACGGGGGGGGGATGGCTACACCTTC.

This chain uses TRBV30 with TRBJ1-2; D gene unclear. The CDR3 is 15 residues long. Between the trimmed V and J ends, which lost 0 bases and 0 bases, there was a span of 11 bases. From germline, CDR1 is GTSNPN and CDR2 SVGIG (reference sequence). CDR3 protein: CAWSVGQVTNYGYTF. The CDR3 bases are TGTGCCTGGAGTGTGGGCCAGGTCACTAACTATGGCTACACCTTC. Full variable domain (missing parts from reference TRBV30 and TRBJ1-2): SQTIHQWPATLVQPVGSPLSLECTVEGTSNPNLYWYRQAAGRGLQLLFYSVGIGQISSEVPQNLSASRPQDRQFILSSKKLLLSDSGFYLCAWSVGQVTNYGYTFGSGTRLTVV.

This clone was observed a few times. The J gene is TRBJ2-4, the V gene TRBV6-5, with D perhaps TRBD2 (5 bases). Looked up from germline, CDR1 is MNHEY and CDR2 is SVGAGI. CDR3 size: 12 residues. V dropped 2 bases and J dropped 9 bases, with 8 bases sitting between them. The CDR3 DNA follows: TGTGCCAGCAGTTACGGAGGAGGCATTCAGTACTTC. Translating gives CASSYGGGIQYF.

The CDR3 coding sequence is TGTGCCTGGAGCACAGGGGTTGCAAAGACCCAGTACTTC. As protein: CAWSTGVAKTQYF. The chain carries TRBV30 and TRBJ2-5, with 7 bases aligning to TRBD1. Losses at the gene ends were 3 bases for V and 6 bases for J; bases not matched to a gene: 7. The CDR3 length is 13 residues. The germline V gene has CDR1 GTSNPN and CDR2 SVGIG (reference sequence).

The V gene is TRBV7-2, the J gene TRBJ2-7; possible D gene TRBD1, 6 bases. The CDR3 sequence is 13 residues long. The germline V gene has CDR1 SGHTA and CDR2 FQGNSA. V was cut by 5 bases and J by 5 bases, with 13 bases left in between. The CDR3 sequence is CASSPDRGDEQYF. The DNA for the CDR3 is TGTGCCAGCAGCCCGGACAGAGGGGACGAGCAGTACTTC.

The rearrangement uses TRBV5-6 and TRBJ1-6, with D possibly being TRBD1 (5 bases). Germline V gene data show CDR1 as SGHDT and CDR2 as YYEEEE. Trimming shortened V by 5 bases and J by 7 bases, and 19 bases separated the two germline ends. The CDR3 contains 16 residues. The CDR3 DNA reads as TGTGCCAGCAGTCTCGAGGGACTTGGTGGGAATTCACCCCTCCACTTT. Its protein product is CASSLEGLGGNSPLHF. The full variable domain, rest sourced from reference TRBV5-6 and TRBJ1-6, is DAGVTQSPTHLIKTRGQQVTLRCSPKSGHDTVSWYQQALGQGPQFIFQYYEEEERQRGNFPDRFSGHQFPNYSSELNVNALLLGDSALYLCASSLEGLGGNSPLHFGNGTRLTVT.

This chain joins TRBV5-5 and TRBJ2-1, with 8 bases fitting TRBD1. The germline V gene has CDR1 SGHKS and CDR2 YYEKEE (reference sequence). The CDR3 is 15 residues long. The trim removed 3 bases at V and 4 bases at J, leaving 6 bases unmatched. CDR3 loop: CASSSGDRPYNEQFF. The CDR3 coding sequence is TGTGCCAGCAGCTCCGGGGACAGGCCTTACAATGAGCAGTTCTTC.

The chain links TRBV15 to TRBJ2-4; the D is unclear. Germline V lookup: CDR1 LNHNV, CDR2 YYDKDF (reference sequence). The CDR3 loop spans 14 amino acids. Trimming removed 0 bases from V and 5 bases from J, with 8 bases in between. This chain's CDR3 is CATSRDPSQNIQYF. The CDR3 bases are TGTGCCACCAGCAGAGATCCCAGTCAAAACATTCAGTACTTC.

The chain joins TRBV9 to TRBJ2-7, with TRBD1 matching 7 bases. The V gene end was trimmed by 0 bases and the J gene end by 6 bases; junction bases not matched to a gene: 0. Germline V lookup: CDR1 SGDLS, CDR2 YYNGEE. The CDR3 is 12 residues long. CDR3 DNA: TGTGCCAGCAGCGTAGGACAGGGCGAGCAGTACTTC. It translates to CASSVGQGEQYF. Full variable domain (outside the CDR3, taken from reference TRBV9 and TRBJ2-7): DSGVTQTPKHLITATGQRVTLRCSPRSGDLSVYWYQQSLDQGLQFLIQYYNGEERAKGNILERFSAQQFPDLHSELNLSSLELGDSALYFCASSVGQGEQYFGPGTRLTVT.

The V gene is TRBV7-9, the J gene TRBJ2-3; TRBD1 matches 7 bases. Per the germline V gene, CDR1 is SEHNR and CDR2 is FQNEAQ (reference sequence). Trimming at V came to 3 bases and at J to 2 bases, leaving 5 bases not matched to a gene. The CDR3 runs 15 residues. The chain's CDR3 is CASSFRQGITDTQYF. CDR3 coding DNA: TGTGCCAGCAGCTTCCGACAGGGTATCACAGATACGCAGTATTTT.

The chain joins TRBV2 to TRBJ2-5; 9 bases align to TRBD2. V trimming: 2 bases; J trimming: 7 bases; junction bases outside the gene matches: 5. Germline V gene lookup returns CDR1 SNHLY and CDR2 FYNNEI. This CDR3 spans 14 amino acids. The CDR3 sequence is CASSELVSGGTQYF. The CDR3, as DNA: TGTGCCAGCAGTGAACTGGTTAGCGGGGGGACCCAGTACTTC.

The V call is TRBV13, the J call TRBJ2-4; D is possibly TRBD2 (6 bases). Germline loops: CDR1 PRHDT, CDR2 FYEKMQ (reference sequence). The CDR3 is made up of 16 amino acids. V dropped 0 bases and J dropped 7 bases, with 16 bases sitting between them. The CDR3 DNA sequence: TGTGCCAGCAGCTTAGGGGGGATGGAGGGGTTGAACATTCAGTACTTC. Translating gives CASSLGGMEGLNIQYF.

In this sample, this clone turned up a few times. The chain recombines TRBV7-2 with TRBJ1-2; D might be TRBD1 (6 bases). Per germline, CDR1 SGHTA and CDR2 FQGNSA. This CDR3 is 15 amino acids long. The ends were cut back, 5 bases at V and 4 bases at J, with 17 bases in the middle. The chain's CDR3 is CASSRSSDRIYGYTF. CDR3 bases: TGTGCCAGCAGCCGATCGTCAGACAGGATCTATGGCTACACCTTC.

This clone showed up just a few times. The J gene is TRBJ2-1, the V gene TRBV11-2; D remains ambiguous. Per the germline V gene, CDR1 is SGHAT and CDR2 is FQNNGV. The CDR3 totals 15 residues. V was trimmed by 5 bases and J by 0 bases, leaving 11 bases between them. CDR3 DNA sequence: TGTGCCAGCAGCCCCAGGCTAAGCTCCTACAATGAGCAGTTCTTC. Amino acids: CASSPRLSSYNEQFF.